This T cell receptor (beta chain) was sequenced for a study of T cell responses to AZD1222 COVID-19 vaccine. Overall study: Timing groups of about 4 and about 12 weeks for second doses were pooled. General study points: The reported proportion of spike-specific TCRs targeting unmutated variant regions was nearly half. Clonal diversity may have been underestimated in mostly white British donors. Rises in breadth and depth of Spike-specific TCRs came after two AZD1222 doses.

Concerning this clone itself: Its antigen remains unknown.

The V and J ends lost 3 bases and 3 bases respectively, with 8 bases between them. The CDR3 is made up of 13 amino acids. Germline CDR1 is WNHNN and CDR2 is SYGVQD (reference sequence). The table came from immunoSEQ multiplex PCR; TCRdb's copy has only in-frame clones and leaves some out. This sample carries roughly 100,000 clones, roughly nine tenths of them seen once, and the ten largest clones take 16%. This chain connects TRBV10-1 to TRBJ1-2; D not resolved. The clonotype was recovered from an adult in good health. The sequencing here drew on peripheral blood, taken on day 0 of AZD1222 vaccination. CDR3: CASSDRADYGYTF. CDR3 DNA sequence: TGCGCCAGCAGTGATCGGGCAGACTATGGCTACACCTTC.